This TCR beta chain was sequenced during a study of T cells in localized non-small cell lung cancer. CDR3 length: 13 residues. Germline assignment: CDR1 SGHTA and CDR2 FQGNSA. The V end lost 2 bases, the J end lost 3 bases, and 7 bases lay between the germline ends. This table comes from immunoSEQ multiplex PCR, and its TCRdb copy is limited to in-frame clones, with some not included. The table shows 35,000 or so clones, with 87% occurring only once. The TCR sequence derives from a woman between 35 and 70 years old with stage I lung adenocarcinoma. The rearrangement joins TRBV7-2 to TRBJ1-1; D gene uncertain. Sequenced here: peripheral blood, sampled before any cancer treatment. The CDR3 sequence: CASSLYGYTEAFF. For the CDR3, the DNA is TGTGCCAGCAGCTTATATGGATACACTGAAGCTTTCTTT.